A selection of T cell receptor beta chains follows, all from one sample in a study of CD8 T cells in ankylosing spondylitis. One entry per CDR3 protein, called by TCRdb with MiXCR from the 5' RACE reads. The sample includes 150,000 to 200,000 distinct CDR3 sequences, approximately 10% seen only once; the top ten take 25% to 35%. The sequenced material came from blood, either unsorted or a sorted T cell fraction (not recorded which). These receptor sequences come from a male donor with ankylosing spondylitis or in good health (not recorded which). CDR3s leave out the opening cysteine and the closing phenylalanine or tryptophan. Fields, in order: V gene, D gene, J gene, CDR3 protein. The D gene is left open where the match is weak.

v_call: TRBV20-1
d_call: TRBD1
j_call: TRBJ2-5
cdr3_aa: SARADRGRGETQY

v_call: TRBV4-3
d_call: NA
j_call: TRBJ1-1
cdr3_aa: ASTPSAAGNMNTEAF

v_call: TRBV11-2
d_call: NA
j_call: TRBJ2-3
cdr3_aa: ASSLGRTLRTDTQY

v_call: TRBV6-1
d_call: TRBD1
j_call: TRBJ1-1
cdr3_aa: ASSPTRGLPGTEAF

v_call: TRBV15
d_call: NA
j_call: TRBJ1-5
cdr3_aa: ATSRDGGNQPQH

v_call: TRBV11-2
d_call: TRBD1
j_call: TRBJ2-5
cdr3_aa: ASSLVGQGIQETQY

v_call: TRBV11-2
d_call: NA
j_call: TRBJ2-7
cdr3_aa: ASSLDGEAGWYEQY

v_call: TRBV27
d_call: NA
j_call: TRBJ2-1
cdr3_aa: ASSPRLSNEQF

v_call: TRBV5-1
d_call: TRBD1
j_call: TRBJ1-4
cdr3_aa: ASSLGQGSGEKLF

v_call: TRBV28
d_call: NA
j_call: TRBJ2-7
cdr3_aa: ASSARGLFPYEQY

v_call: TRBV20-1
d_call: NA
j_call: TRBJ2-5
cdr3_aa: SARDGEGETQY

v_call: TRBV6-1
d_call: TRBD1
j_call: TRBJ1-2
cdr3_aa: ASSELGQVYGYT

v_call: TRBV6-6
d_call: NA
j_call: TRBJ2-1
cdr3_aa: ASSYVGGNEQF

v_call: TRBV6-5
d_call: TRBD1
j_call: TRBJ2-2
cdr3_aa: ASRLASGGSGELF

v_call: TRBV12-3/TRBV12-4
d_call: NA
j_call: TRBJ1-2
cdr3_aa: ASSFAGGNGYT

v_call: TRBV5-1
d_call: NA
j_call: TRBJ2-6
cdr3_aa: ASSSTSGANVLT

v_call: TRBV7-9
d_call: NA
j_call: TRBJ2-2
cdr3_aa: ASSLRTEGTGELF

v_call: TRBV15
d_call: TRBD2
j_call: TRBJ2-2
cdr3_aa: ATSRDKVAGGQTGELF

v_call: TRBV9
d_call: NA
j_call: TRBJ2-3
cdr3_aa: ASSVQPSTDTQY

v_call: TRBV3-1
d_call: TRBD1
j_call: TRBJ1-6
cdr3_aa: ASSDNRGSPLH

v_call: TRBV29-1
d_call: TRBD2
j_call: TRBJ2-1
cdr3_aa: SVERLAGGRRGSEQF

v_call: TRBV5-6
d_call: NA
j_call: TRBJ2-3
cdr3_aa: ASSLRQGGYTDTQY

v_call: TRBV12-3/TRBV12-4
d_call: NA
j_call: TRBJ2-2
cdr3_aa: ASSFANTGELF

v_call: TRBV10-3
d_call: NA
j_call: TRBJ1-2
cdr3_aa: AARRQDQFHGYT

v_call: TRBV15
d_call: NA
j_call: TRBJ2-7
cdr3_aa: ATSRDRTESYEQY

v_call: TRBV12-3/TRBV12-4
d_call: TRBD2
j_call: TRBJ2-1
cdr3_aa: ASGLRGGHNEQF

v_call: TRBV5-1
d_call: TRBD1
j_call: TRBJ1-1
cdr3_aa: ASSVVQGGTEAF

v_call: TRBV10-2
d_call: NA
j_call: TRBJ2-2
cdr3_aa: ASSENSGATNTGELF

v_call: TRBV15
d_call: TRBD1
j_call: TRBJ2-7
cdr3_aa: ATSITGGPYEQY

v_call: TRBV20-1
d_call: NA
j_call: TRBJ2-3
cdr3_aa: SASRLASGADTQY

v_call: TRBV20-1
d_call: TRBD2
j_call: TRBJ2-2
cdr3_aa: SASRLAGGHNTGELF

v_call: TRBV29-1
d_call: NA
j_call: TRBJ2-7
cdr3_aa: SVEFGTQQY

v_call: TRBV10-2
d_call: NA
j_call: TRBJ2-5
cdr3_aa: ASRRLQESETQY

v_call: TRBV7-8
d_call: NA
j_call: TRBJ1-2
cdr3_aa: ASSLRGGNYGYT

v_call: TRBV12-5
d_call: NA
j_call: TRBJ1-1
cdr3_aa: ASGSGNVAF

v_call: TRBV7-2
d_call: NA
j_call: TRBJ2-2
cdr3_aa: ASAPTRQTSNTGELF

v_call: TRBV12-3/TRBV12-4
d_call: NA
j_call: TRBJ2-7
cdr3_aa: ASSLAGGTAYEQY

v_call: TRBV5-5
d_call: NA
j_call: TRBJ1-5
cdr3_aa: ASSRAGGNQPQH

v_call: TRBV7-6
d_call: TRBD2
j_call: TRBJ2-1
cdr3_aa: ASSLAYLSGTSDSYNEQF

v_call: TRBV11-2
d_call: TRBD2
j_call: TRBJ2-4
cdr3_aa: ASSVFGGGYIQY

v_call: TRBV7-6
d_call: TRBD1
j_call: TRBJ1-5
cdr3_aa: ASSSTKTGVQH